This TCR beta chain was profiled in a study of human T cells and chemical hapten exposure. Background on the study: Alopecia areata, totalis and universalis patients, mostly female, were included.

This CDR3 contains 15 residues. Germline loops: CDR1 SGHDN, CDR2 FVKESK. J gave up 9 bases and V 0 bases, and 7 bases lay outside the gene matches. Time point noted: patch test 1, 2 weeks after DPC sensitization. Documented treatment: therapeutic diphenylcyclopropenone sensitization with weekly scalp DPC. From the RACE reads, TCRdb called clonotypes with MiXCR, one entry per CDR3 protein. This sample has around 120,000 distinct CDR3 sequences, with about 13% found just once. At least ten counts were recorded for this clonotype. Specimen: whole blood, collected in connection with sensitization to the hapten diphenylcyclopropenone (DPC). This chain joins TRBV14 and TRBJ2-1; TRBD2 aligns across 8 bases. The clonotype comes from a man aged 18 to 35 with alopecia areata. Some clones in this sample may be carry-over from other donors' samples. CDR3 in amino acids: CASSQEILAGGEQFF. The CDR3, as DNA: TGTGCCAGCAGCCAAGAGATACTGGCGGGGGGTGAGCAGTTCTTC. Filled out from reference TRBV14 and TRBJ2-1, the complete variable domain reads EAGVTQFPSHSVIEKGQTVTLRCDPISGHDNLYWYRRVMGKEIKFLLHFVKESKQDESGMPNNRFLAERTGGTYSTLKVQPAELEDSGVYFCASSQEILAGGEQFFGPGTRLTVL.